Listed below are T cell receptor beta chains from one sample, sequenced in a study of cytomegalovirus exposure and HLA in healthy donors. The method was immunoSEQ multiplex PCR; TCRdb's version includes in-frame clones alone and lacks a portion of them. The sample contains some 150,000 clones, 70% to 80% of which appear only once. The specimen sequenced was PBMCs. Every receptor here comes from a young man in good health and CMV-seropositive. Each CDR3 is given with its conserved first and last residue. The order of the fields is V gene, CDR3 length, J gene, clone size, D gene, CDR3 DNA, CDR3 protein. A D gene is named only where the DNA matches it firmly. The listing skips clone size in some rows; elsewhere it reads once, few, many or a size class.

v_gene: TRBV28; len: 12; j_gene: TRBJ2-5; abundance: once; d_gene: .; CDR3nt: TGTGCCAGCAGCAGGTCTGGAAAGACCCAGTACTTC; CDR3aa: CASSRSGKTQYF
v_gene: TRBV9; len: 16; j_gene: TRBJ2-7; abundance: .; d_gene: TRBD1; CDR3nt: TGTGCCAGCAGCGTAACTACAGGGGTCAAGATCCACGAGCAGTACTTC; CDR3aa: CASSVTTGVKIHEQYF
v_gene: TRBV2; len: 12; j_gene: TRBJ1-2; abundance: .; d_gene: .; CDR3nt: TGTGCCAGCAGGACAGGTGACCCTGGCTACACCTTC; CDR3aa: CASRTGDPGYTF
v_gene: TRBV7-8; len: 16; j_gene: TRBJ2-2; abundance: .; d_gene: .; CDR3nt: TGTGCCAGCAGTTACAGGACCGGGACTTCAACCGGGGAGCTGTTTTTT; CDR3aa: CASSYRTGTSTGELFF
v_gene: TRBV30; len: 10; j_gene: TRBJ2-5; abundance: .; d_gene: .; CDR3nt: TGTGCCTGGGGGGGAGGGACCCAGTACTTC; CDR3aa: CAWGGGTQYF
v_gene: TRBV11-2; len: 18; j_gene: TRBJ2-7; abundance: .; d_gene: TRBD1; CDR3nt: TGTGCCAGCAGCTCCCCCACTCCCTTCAGGGGGTCGGGCGACGAGCAGTACTTC; CDR3aa: CASSSPTPFRGSGDEQYF
v_gene: TRBV28; len: 14; j_gene: TRBJ2-5; abundance: .; d_gene: .; CDR3nt: TGTGCCAGCAGCCGAGGGCAGGCGCGAGAGACCCAGTACTTC; CDR3aa: CASSRGQARETQYF
v_gene: TRBV6-6; len: 14; j_gene: TRBJ2-7; abundance: .; d_gene: .; CDR3nt: TGTGCCAGCTCCTTAAGCGTTCTCTCCTACGAGCAGTACTTC; CDR3aa: CASSLSVLSYEQYF
v_gene: TRBV25-1; len: 11; j_gene: TRBJ2-1; abundance: .; d_gene: .; CDR3nt: TGTGCCAGCAGTCAGGGAGGATGGCAGTTCTTC; CDR3aa: CASSQGGWQFF
v_gene: TRBV28; len: 14; j_gene: TRBJ2-7; abundance: many; d_gene: TRBD1; CDR3nt: TGTGCCAGCAGCCCTATCAGGGGGCGAAACGAGCAGTACTTC; CDR3aa: CASSPIRGRNEQYF
v_gene: TRBV19; len: 13; j_gene: TRBJ2-5; abundance: .; d_gene: .; CDR3nt: TGTGCCAGTAGTATAAGGGAGCAAGAGACCCAGTACTTC; CDR3aa: CASSIREQETQYF
v_gene: TRBV6-5; len: 16; j_gene: TRBJ2-1; abundance: .; d_gene: TRBD2; CDR3nt: TGTGCCAGCAGTTACTTGGCGGGAGCCGTCTTGAATGAGCAGTTCTTC; CDR3aa: CASSYLAGAVLNEQFF
v_gene: TRBV6-4; len: 16; j_gene: TRBJ2-1; abundance: few; d_gene: TRBD2; CDR3nt: TGTGCCAGCAGTGACAAACTAGCGGGGGGGCACAGTGAGCAGTTCTTC; CDR3aa: CASSDKLAGGHSEQFF
v_gene: TRBV4-3; len: 15; j_gene: TRBJ2-7; abundance: .; d_gene: TRBD1; CDR3nt: TGCGCCAGCAGCCAGGGGGACAGGGCGAGGAACGAGCAGTACTTC; CDR3aa: CASSQGDRARNEQYF
v_gene: TRBV6-5; len: 16; j_gene: TRBJ1-5; abundance: .; d_gene: TRBD1; CDR3nt: TGTGCCAGCAGTTTCTGGGACAGGTCTAGCAATCAGCCCCAGCATTTT; CDR3aa: CASSFWDRSSNQPQHF